This entry features one T cell receptor beta chain sequence. Its antigen is not known. The sample comes from a study of shared clonotypes between healthy human individuals. About the study: Per-donor plates numbered three CD4 naive, three CD4 memory, two CD8 naive and one CD8 memory.

Every subset's genomic DNA went evenly onto several immunoSEQ plates. The method was immunoSEQ multiplex PCR; TCRdb's version includes in-frame clones alone and lacks a portion of them. This sample has approximately 2,200,000 clones, with more than 85% found just once. General study points: Sharing of clonotypes among donors was expected to vary with sequencing depth.

Germline assignment: CDR1 SNHLY and CDR2 FYNNEI. CDR3 length: 11 amino acids. V was clipped by 7 bases and J by 11 bases, with 14 bases between them. CD8 cells regarded as naive lacked CD45RO, were positively chosen for CCR7, and omitted terminally differentiated effector memory CD45RA+ cells. The chain recombines TRBV2 with TRBJ1-1; D unclear. The source material was naive CD8+ T cells from PBMCs. This receptor was taken from a man between 18 and 29 years old in good health. Some clones in this sample may be carry-over from other donors' samples. The CDR3 sequence: CASIQGLGAFF. CDR3 bases: TGTGCCAGCATCCAAGGGCTTGGCGCTTTCTTT. The complete variable domain, with remaining parts taken from reference TRBV2 and TRBJ1-1, reads EPEVTQTPSHQVTQMGQEVILRCVPISNHLYFYWYRQILGQKVEFLVSFYNNEISEKSEIFDDQFSVERPDGSNFTLKIRSTKLEDSAMYFCASIQGLGAFFGQGTRLTVV.